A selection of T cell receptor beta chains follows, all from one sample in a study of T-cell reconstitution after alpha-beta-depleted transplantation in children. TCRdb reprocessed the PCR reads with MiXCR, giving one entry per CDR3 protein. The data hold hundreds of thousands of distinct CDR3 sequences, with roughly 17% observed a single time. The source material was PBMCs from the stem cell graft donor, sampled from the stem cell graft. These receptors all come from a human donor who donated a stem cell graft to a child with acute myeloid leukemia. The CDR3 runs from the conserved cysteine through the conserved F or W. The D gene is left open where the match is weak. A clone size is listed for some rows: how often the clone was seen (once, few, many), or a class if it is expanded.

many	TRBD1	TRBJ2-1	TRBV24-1	TGTGCCACGAGACAGGGGGGGACGCAGTTCTTC	CATRQGGTQFF
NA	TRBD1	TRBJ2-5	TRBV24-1	TGTGCCACCAGTGTTCTACCCGACAGGGGCAGGATAGAGACCCAGTACTTC	CATSVLPDRGRIETQYF
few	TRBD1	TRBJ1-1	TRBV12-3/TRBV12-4	TGTGCCAGCAGATCGGACAGGGGGGCTTTCTTT	CASRSDRGAFF
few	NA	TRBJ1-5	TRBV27	TGTGCCAGCCGGATCCGGGACAATCAGCCCCAGCATTTT	CASRIRDNQPQHF
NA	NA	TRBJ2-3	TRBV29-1	TGCAGCGCCGCGCAGGGGCTAGGGTCAGATACGCAGTATTTT	CSAAQGLGSDTQYF
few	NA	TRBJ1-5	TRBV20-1	TGCAGTGCTAGAGATCGGGGGCGGGGTCCCAATCAGCCCCAGCATTTT	CSARDRGRGPNQPQHF
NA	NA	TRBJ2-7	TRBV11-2	TGTGCCAGCAGCATGATATTACAGGGCTACGAGCAGTACTTC	CASSMILQGYEQYF
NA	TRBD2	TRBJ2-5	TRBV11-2	TGTGCCAGCAGCTCCGGGGGACTAGCGGGGGGCATCCAAGAGACCCAGTACTTC	CASSSGGLAGGIQETQYF
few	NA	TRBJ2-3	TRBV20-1	TGCTGTGCTTCCCACGGAGTTCGAGGGGCCGGGGGAGATACGCAGTATTTT	CCASHGVRGAGGDTQYF
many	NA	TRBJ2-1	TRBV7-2	TGTGCCAGCAGCTTGCTCCCGCAGTCCTACAATGAGCAGTTCTTC	CASSLLPQSYNEQFF
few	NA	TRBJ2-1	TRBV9	TGTGCCAGCAGCGTAGGGCTAGCGCTAAATGAGCAGTTCTTC	CASSVGLALNEQFF
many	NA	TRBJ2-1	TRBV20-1	TGCAGTGCCACCGGGACCAACTCCTACAATGAGCAGTTCTTC	CSATGTNSYNEQFF
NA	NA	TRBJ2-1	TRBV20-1	TGCAGTGCTAGGGGGACAACCGGGACCACCTACAATGAGCAGTTCTTC	CSARGTTGTTYNEQFF
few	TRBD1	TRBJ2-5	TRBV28	TGTGCCAGCAGTTTATCCGGGACAGGGGGCTGGGGAGTGACCCAGTACTTC	CASSLSGTGGWGVTQYF
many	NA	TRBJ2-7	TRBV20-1	TGCAGTGCTGAGGACGGTTCCTACGAGCAGTACTTC	CSAEDGSYEQYF
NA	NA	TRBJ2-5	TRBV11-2	TGTGCCAGCAGCTTAGTTGTTCAGTTGCAAGAGACCCAGTACTTC	CASSLVVQLQETQYF
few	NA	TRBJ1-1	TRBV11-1	TGTGCCAGCAGCTTAGTCAGTTCGGATTTCCCCGTCTTT	CASSLVSSDFPVF
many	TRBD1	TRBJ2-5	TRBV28	TGTGCCAGCAGTTTCTATACAGGATACAGGGGAGAGACCCAGTACTTC	CASSFYTGYRGETQYF
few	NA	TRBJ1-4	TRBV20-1	TGCAGTGCTCCGGCGGGTGCAACTAATGAAAAACTGTTTTTT	CSAPAGATNEKLFF
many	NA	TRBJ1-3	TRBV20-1	TGCAGTGCCCTCGTCGGGGGGGCAGAATCTGGAAACACCATATATTTT	CSALVGGAESGNTIYF
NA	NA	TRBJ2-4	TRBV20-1	TGCAGTGCTGCACAGGTGATAGCCAAAAACATTCAGTACTTC	CSAAQVIAKNIQYF
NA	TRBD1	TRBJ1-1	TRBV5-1	TGCGCCAGCAGCATGGGACAGGGGCCAGTAGCTGAAGCTTTCTTT	CASSMGQGPVAEAFF
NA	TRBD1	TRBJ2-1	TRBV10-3	TGTGCCATCGCCGGGGGGACAGGGGGCTTTTACAATGAGCAGTTCTTC	CAIAGGTGGFYNEQFF
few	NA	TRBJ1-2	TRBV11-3	TGTGCCAGCAGCCAGACCGGGCCATCTAACTATGGCTACACCTTC	CASSQTGPSNYGYTF
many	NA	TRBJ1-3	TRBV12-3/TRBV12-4	TGTGCCAGCAGTAGGGACAACCCCGGGAACACCATATATTTT	CASSRDNPGNTIYF
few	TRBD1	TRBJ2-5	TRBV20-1	TGCAGTGCTAGAGGACAGGGATGGGAGACCCAGTACTTC	CSARGQGWETQYF
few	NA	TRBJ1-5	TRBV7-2	TGTGCCAGCAGCCGAGGAGTAAATAGCAATCAGCCCCAGCATTTT	CASSRGVNSNQPQHF
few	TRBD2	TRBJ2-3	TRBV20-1	TGCAGTGCTAGAGATGGTGCGGGGGGAAACACAGATACGCAGTATTTT	CSARDGAGGNTDTQYF
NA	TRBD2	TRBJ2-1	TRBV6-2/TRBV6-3	TGTGCCAGCAGTCGCCCTACCGGGACTAGCGGACCAAGCTGCTACAATGAGCAGTTCTTC	CASSRPTGTSGPSCYNEQFF
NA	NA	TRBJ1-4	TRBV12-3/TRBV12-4	TGTGCCAGCAGTCCCTTTTCTGCCGAAAAACTGTTTTTT	CASSPFSAEKLFF
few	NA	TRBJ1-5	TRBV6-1	TGTGCCAGTCGGTATGGGGGCAATCAGCCCCAGCATTTT	CASRYGGNQPQHF
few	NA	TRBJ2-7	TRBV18	TGTGCCAGCTCACCGGGCCAGGTGAGGAACGAGCAGTACTTC	CASSPGQVRNEQYF
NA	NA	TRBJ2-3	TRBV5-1	TGCGCCAGCAGCTTGGTCCTCACAGATACGCAGTATTTT	CASSLVLTDTQYF
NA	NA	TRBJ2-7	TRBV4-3	TGCGCCAGCAGCCATACAGCCGCGGACGAGCAGTACTTC	CASSHTAADEQYF
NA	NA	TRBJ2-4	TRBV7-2	TGTGCCAGCAGCTTTGAACTCTACCCAGGGCCCAAAAACATTCAGTACTTC	CASSFELYPGPKNIQYF
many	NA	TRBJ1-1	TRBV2	TGTGCCAGCAGTGAGAACCGAGGGCCTGAAGCTTTCTTT	CASSENRGPEAFF
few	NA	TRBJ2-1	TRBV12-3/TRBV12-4	TGTGCCAGCAGGGAGGGAGTTCCGAGCTCCTACAATGAGCAGTTCTTC	CASREGVPSSYNEQFF
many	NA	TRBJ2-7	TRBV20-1	TGCAGTGTCCCGGGACATCGATCCTACGAGCAGTACTTC	CSVPGHRSYEQYF
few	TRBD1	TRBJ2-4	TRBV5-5	TGTGCCAGCAGCTTGAGGGGGCTAAGTGACATTCAGTACTTC	CASSLRGLSDIQYF
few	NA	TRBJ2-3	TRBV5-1	TGCGCCAGCAGCAAGGGTCCAGATACGCAGTATTTT	CASSKGPDTQYF
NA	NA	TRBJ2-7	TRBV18	TGTGCCAGCTCACCGGCTCGGGAGCAGTACTTC	CASSPAREQYF
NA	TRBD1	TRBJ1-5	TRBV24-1	TGTGCCACCAGTGATGGGGACAGGGTTTGGAATCAGCCCCAGCATTTT	CATSDGDRVWNQPQHF
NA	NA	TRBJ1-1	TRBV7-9	TGTGCCAGCAGCTTATCGGGGGGCGAACAAGCTTTCTTT	CASSLSGGEQAFF
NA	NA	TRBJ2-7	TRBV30	TGTGCCTGGACCCCGGGGGTGAATGGCGAGCAGTACTTC	CAWTPGVNGEQYF
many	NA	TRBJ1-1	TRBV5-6	TGTGCCAGCACTGACACCTTGAACACTGAAGCTTTCTTT	CASTDTLNTEAFF
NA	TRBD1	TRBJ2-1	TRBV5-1	TGCGCCAGCAGCAGGGAGACAGGGCGGTACAATGAGCAGATCTTC	CASSRETGRYNEQIF